This TCR beta chain was captured by sequencing in a study of blood T cells in healthy people across ages. Whole-study findings and limits: PBMCs left unsorted prevented a conclusive naive versus antigen-experienced comparison. Older individuals had lower TCR beta diversity per million T cells (the decline was roughly linear). Diversity estimates from one million T cells were considered underestimates.

This clonotype was seen ten or more times. Its antigen is currently unknown. Using a J-beta primer mix together with a sample-barcoded 5' primer, a second PCR was run for roughly 6 to 11 cycles. TCRdb analysed the 5' RACE reads with MiXCR anew, one entry per CDR3 protein. The data contain 350,000 to 450,000 distinct CDR3 sequences, over 45% of them singletons. There are 15 residues in the CDR3. V lost 6 bases and J lost 3, with 18 bases in between. Looked up from germline, CDR1 is MDHEN and CDR2 is SYDVKM. The chain uses TRBV28 and TRBJ2-7; D not certain. This TCR was sampled from a man in his sixties in good health. The source material was blood. Here the CDR3 DNA reads TGTGCCAGCAGCCCCCTTGAGCTACCGGACTACGAGCAGTACTTC. This translates into CASSPLELPDYEQYF.